This TCR beta chain was recorded in a study of CD8+CD57+ T cells in acquired aplastic anemia. Study as a whole: Mean DNA quantity obtained from sorted CD4+ and CD8+ cells was about 3.2 ug. Regarding the study as a whole: Patients and controls shared twenty-nine CD8+ CDR3 sequences.

Flow cytometry had shown expanded CD8+CD57+ cells in the patients chosen for sequencing. The patients all had a severe acquired aplastic anemia diagnosis. When blood sampling took place, the patients had received no therapy. TCR beta VDJ and CDR3 profiling used genomic DNA as template. TCRdb re-called the reads with MiXCR, one entry per CDR3 protein. The sample records about 240,000 distinct CDR3 sequences, around 45% being singletons. To note about this clonotype: Antigen specificity is unknown.

Germline V CDR1 and CDR2: WNHNN, SYGVQD (reference sequence). The CDR3 is 15 residues long. V was trimmed by 1 base and J by 1 base, leaving 8 bases between them. V and J are TRBV10-1 and TRBJ1-5; D gene ambiguous. The sample comprised sorted CD4+, CD8+, or CD8+CD57+ T cells (not recorded which) from PBMCs. This clonotype originated in a human donor with aplastic anemia. This CDR3 is CASSELGSSNQPQHF. The DNA for the CDR3 is TGCGCCAGCAGTGAGTTGGGGTCGAGCAATCAGCCCCAGCATTTT.